This TCR beta chain came from a study of control samples from healthy donors and cancer patients. Germline V gene lookup returns CDR1 GTSNPN and CDR2 SVGIG (reference sequence). The CDR3 contains 15 residues. Assay: immunoSEQ multiplex PCR; the TCRdb copy retains only in-frame clones and omits some. This table holds over 65,000 clones, roughly nine tenths found once. For this clone: The junction shows a germline mismatch at one end, possibly a read error.

Sequencing used PBMCs. This chain connects TRBV30 to TRBJ2-5; the D is unclear. The source is a woman between 50 and 59 years old with colorectal cancer. The CDR3 nucleotides are TGTGCCTGGACCCATCTGGGCAGTCAACAAGGGACCCAGTACTTC. Protein sequence: CAWTHLGSQQGTQYF.